This is a list of T cell receptor beta chains from one sample in a study of cytomegalovirus exposure and HLA in healthy donors. Libraries were prepared by immunoSEQ multiplex PCR; TCRdb keeps only in-frame clonotypes and omits some of them. Seen here are around 190,000 clones, roughly 79% observed once, and the top ten hold 1.6%. The sample was PBMCs. These receptor sequences come from a woman under 30 in good health and CMV-seronegative. Each CDR3 is given with its conserved first and last residue.

v_gene,j_gene,CDR3aa
TRBV7-9,TRBJ2-7,CASSLAGGPYEQYF
TRBV7-2,TRBJ1-3,CASSLASATGGNTIYF
TRBV7-9,TRBJ1-1,CASSLVKLTGLVRPEAFF
TRBV30,TRBJ2-4,CAWTTSVAKNIQYF
TRBV19,TRBJ2-7,CASSRSSYEQYF
TRBV19,TRBJ2-7,CASTTFSGSTHEQYF
TRBV10-2,TRBJ2-7,CASSDRGGLIPYEQYF
TRBV6-1,TRBJ2-7,CASGQALNEQYF
TRBV6-1,TRBJ1-5,CASSPDRGNQPQHF
TRBV5-4,TRBJ2-5,CASSLQGGGETQYF
TRBV9,TRBJ1-2,CASSVQAYGYTF
TRBV19,TRBJ2-2,CASSISGGSGGNGELFF
TRBV4-2,TRBJ2-3,CASSPREAEPGDTQYF
TRBV4-1,TRBJ2-7,CASSHNSGGSSYEQYF
TRBV14,TRBJ2-7,CASTPGGGPYEQYF
TRBV6-5,TRBJ1-5,CASRLGGTGDQPQHF
TRBV5-1,TRBJ2-7,CASSLGQGGNEQYF
TRBV27,TRBJ2-5,CASSLQRGATQYF
TRBV4-3,TRBJ2-2,CASSQEGAGLNTGELFF
TRBV13,TRBJ1-6,CASSSAYGSSGNSPLHF
TRBV28,TRBJ1-1,CASSSSGGGPTEAFF
TRBV27,TRBJ1-5,CASRKDRGSNQPQHF
TRBV27,TRBJ2-1,CASSLRTGDYNEQFF
TRBV7-9,TRBJ2-5,CASSPRSQQGQETQYF
TRBV6-5,TRBJ1-1,CASKSEGGTNTEAFF
TRBV10-1,TRBJ1-1,CASRAGTGATEAFF
TRBV9,TRBJ1-3,CASSVWDRLEPGNTIYF
TRBV10-1,TRBJ1-4,CASSESKTGTLGKLFF
TRBV6-4,TRBJ2-1,CASSATLTSGVGFEQFF
TRBV5-4,TRBJ1-2,CASSPSLPRWSPISFGYTF
TRBV28,TRBJ1-5,CASRLTGGGQPQHF
TRBV19,TRBJ1-5,CASSSTPGQGYQPQHF
TRBV14,TRBJ1-2,CASSQGGWGYGYTF
TRBV6-1,TRBJ2-1,CASSATGTGFNEQFF
TRBV25-1,TRBJ1-1,CASSEFGQGSYEAFF
TRBV19,TRBJ2-7,CASSIVWGQGIYEQYF
TRBV7-9,TRBJ2-1,CASSKREPDNEQFF
TRBV5-5,TRBJ1-4,CASTGTANEKLFF
TRBV21-1,TRBJ2-5,CASSKVNDRQETQYF
TRBV29-1,TRBJ2-7,CSVLSGASYEQYF
TRBV6-1,-,CASSRGGLNNYEQYF